Described below is a single T cell receptor (beta chain) sequence and its context. These data are taken from a study of CD8 T cells in Susac syndrome. Study summary: Patients with Susac syndrome, at blood draw, were therapy-naive, on corticosteroids, or on intravenous immunoglobulin alone.

TCR beta from blood CD8+ and CD4+ T cells was sequenced. CD8+ and CD4+ T cells were negatively isolated; TEMRA cells were FACS-enriched. This CDR3 contains 16 residues. Germline V gene data show CDR1 as LNHNV and CDR2 as YYDKDF (reference sequence). The trim removed 3 bases at V and 9 bases at J, leaving 6 bases unmatched. Random hexamers primed reverse transcription of about 0.5 to 1 ug RNA. From the immunoSEQ multiplex PCR reads, TCRdb called clonotypes with MiXCR, one entry per CDR3 protein. The sample includes about 120,000 distinct CDR3 sequences, about 95% seen only once; the top ten take about 0.27%.

Sequencing was performed on CD8+ T cells from PBMCs. This sequence originates from a human donor with Susac syndrome. The rearrangement joins TRBV15 to TRBJ1-6, with TRBD1 matching 12 bases. The CDR3 protein is CATSSGTGGDGSPLHF. The CDR3, as DNA: TGTGCCACCAGCAGCGGGACAGGGGGCGACGGTTCACCCCTCCACTTT.